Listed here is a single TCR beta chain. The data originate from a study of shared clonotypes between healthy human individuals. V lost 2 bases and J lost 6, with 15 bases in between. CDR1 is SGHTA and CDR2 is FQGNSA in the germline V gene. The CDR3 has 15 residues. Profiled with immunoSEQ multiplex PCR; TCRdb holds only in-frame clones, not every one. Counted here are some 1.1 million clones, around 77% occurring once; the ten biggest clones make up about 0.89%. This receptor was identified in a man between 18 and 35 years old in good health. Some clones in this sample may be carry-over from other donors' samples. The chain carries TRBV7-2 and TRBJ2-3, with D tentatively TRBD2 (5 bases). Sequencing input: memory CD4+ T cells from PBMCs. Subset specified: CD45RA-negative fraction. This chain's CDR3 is CASSLRTSLADTQYF. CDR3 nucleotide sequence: TGTGCCAGCAGCTTAAGGACTTCCCTCGCGGATACGCAGTATTTT. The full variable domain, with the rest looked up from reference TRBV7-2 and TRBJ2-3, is GAGVSQSPSNKVTEKGKDVELRCDPISGHTALYWYRQSLGQGLEFLIYFQGNSAPDKSGLPSDRFSAERTGGSVSTLTIQRTQQEDSAVYLCASSLRTSLADTQYFGPGTRLTVL.